The 31 T cell receptor beta chains below all came from one sample that was sequenced in a study of beta chain features in type 1 diabetes. Overall study findings and caveats: Shorter TCRB CDR3s, moderately but significantly so, marked every one of the four CD4+ subsets in Type 1 diabetes patients.

These receptors have no identified antigens. The entirety of the isolated RNA underwent reverse transcription, so expressed TCRB transcripts were sequenced. Here immunoSEQ multiplex PCR was the method, and the copy in TCRdb shows in-frame clones only, minus some. The sample includes about 260,000 clones, about 23% of them seen just once. Sequencing used naive CD4+ T cells from blood. These receptors were collected from a woman aged 25 to 39 with type 1 diabetes.

The CDR3 DNA is TGTGCCAGCAGGGCTGGGACAGTCCAAGAGACCCAGTACTTC. It is translated as CASRAGTVQETQYF. The J gene is TRBJ2-5, the V gene TRBV2; 7 bases agree with TRBD1. The CDR3 is 14 residues long. V shed 6 bases and J 1 base; nucleotides not matched to a gene: 5. The germline CDR1 and CDR2 sequences are SNHLY and FYNNEI.

The chain links TRBV4-1 to TRBJ1-2; 9 positions agree with TRBD1. The trim removed 2 bases at V and 4 bases at J, leaving 8 bases unmatched. The germline CDR1 and CDR2 sequences are MGHRA and YSYEKL. This CDR3 is built from 16 residues. This chain's CDR3 is CASSQQRQGGGYGYTF. The CDR3 DNA is TGCGCCAGCAGCCAACAGCGACAGGGGGGCGGCTATGGCTACACCTTC.

The chain uses TRBV11-2 and TRBJ2-1, with TRBD2 matching 7 bases. Germline assignment: CDR1 SGHAT and CDR2 FQNNGV. The CDR3 consists of 15 residues. With V trimmed by 1 base and J by 7 bases, 7 bases remained unmatched. CDR3 protein: CASSLVGGSVNEQFF. In DNA, the CDR3 is TGTGCCAGCAGCTTAGTGGGCGGGAGCGTGAATGAGCAGTTCTTC.

This clone was found a few times. The V and J genes are TRBV30 and TRBJ2-5; TRBD1 might be the D (5 bases). The ends were cut back, 1 base at V and 2 bases at J, with 8 bases in the middle. The CDR3 length is 13 residues. Germline V gene lookup returns CDR1 GTSNPN and CDR2 SVGIG (reference sequence). CDR3 amino acids: CAWSGGSQETQYF. The CDR3 nucleotides are TGTGCCTGGAGTGGGGGCTCGCAAGAGACCCAGTACTTC.

This clone turned up a few times. V and J are TRBV15 and TRBJ2-7; tentative D call: TRBD1 (6 bases). This CDR3 has 16 residues. The germline V and J ends were trimmed by 0 bases and 0 bases, with 12 bases remaining between them. CDR1 LNHNV and CDR2 YYDKDF come from the germline V gene (reference sequence). The CDR3 loop reads CATSREERTDSYEQYF. Here the CDR3 DNA reads TGTGCCACCAGCAGAGAAGAAAGGACAGACTCCTACGAGCAGTACTTC.

This clone was counted a few times. This chain links TRBV11-2 with TRBJ1-1; 8 bases match TRBD1. Germline V gives CDR1 SGHAT, CDR2 FQNNGV. The junction had 4 bases not matched to a gene; V was cut back by 5 bases and J by 2 bases. The CDR3 spans 14 residues. Here the CDR3 DNA reads TGTGCCAGCAGCCGGGGACAGGCTAACACTGAAGCTTTCTTT. This translates into CASSRGQANTEAFF.

The rearrangement joins TRBV4-1 to TRBJ2-3, with 8 positions matching TRBD2. After removal of 0 bases from V and 7 bases from J, the junction contained 3 bases not matched to a gene. Germline V CDR1 and CDR2: MGHRA, YSYEKL. The CDR3 has 14 residues. CDR3 protein: CASSQEREAYTQYF. In nucleotides, the CDR3 is TGCGCCAGCAGCCAAGAGCGGGAGGCCTATACGCAGTATTTT.

The V gene is TRBV9, the J gene TRBJ1-1; TRBD1 agrees at 7 bases. V lost 3 bases and J lost 5; bases outside the gene matches: 10. From germline, CDR1 is SGDLS and CDR2 YYNGEE. The CDR3 has 15 residues. DNA for the CDR3: TGTGCCAGCAGCGGATCCAACAGGGGATGGACTGAAGCTTTCTTT. Protein sequence: CASSGSNRGWTEAFF.

This sequence joins TRBV4-1 and TRBJ2-1; the match to TRBD2 covers 8 bases. The length of the CDR3 is 17 residues. The trim removed 3 bases at V and 4 bases at J, leaving 11 bases unmatched. From germline, CDR1 is MGHRA and CDR2 YSYEKL. CDR3 loop: CASSHLGLGGAYNEQFF. DNA for the CDR3: TGCGCCAGCAGCCACCTGGGGCTCGGGGGGGCATACAATGAGCAGTTCTTC.

This clone was picked up a small number of times. The chain recombines TRBV7-9 with TRBJ1-1; D may be TRBD1 (6 bases). The CDR3 loop spans 14 amino acids. V was trimmed by 5 bases and J by 0 bases, leaving 10 bases between them. Germline lookup yields CDR1 SEHNR and CDR2 FQNEAQ (reference sequence). The CDR3, as DNA: TGTGCCAGCAGCCCGGGACACATGAACACTGAAGCTTTCTTT. This encodes CASSPGHMNTEAFF.

The gene calls are TRBV4-2 and TRBJ2-5, with 7 bases lining up with TRBD2. Germline V lookup: CDR1 LGHNA, CDR2 YNFKEQ. V was pared by 1 base and J by 5 bases, with 7 bases of the junction left unmatched. The CDR3 is 15 residues long. The CDR3 DNA reads TGTGCCAGCAGCCAAGGGGGAGGGCCAGAGGAGACCCAGTACTTC. Translating gives CASSQGGGPEETQYF.

The CDR3 sequence: CSPEEFSYEQYF. In nucleotides, the CDR3 is TGCAGCCCCGAGGAATTCAGTTACGAGCAGTACTTC. This chain joins TRBV29-1 and TRBJ2-7; D unresolved. This CDR3 has 12 residues. V dropped 8 bases and J dropped 4 bases, with 15 bases sitting between them. Germline CDR1 reads SQVTM; CDR2 reads ANQGSEA.

This chain links TRBV11-2 with TRBJ2-1, with no clear D. The CDR3 is made up of 14 amino acids. V lost 5 bases and J 5 bases, leaving 13 bases between the germline ends. Germline V lookup: CDR1 SGHAT, CDR2 FQNNGV. The CDR3 DNA reads TGTGCCAGCAGCCCGTCCGCGGCCAACAATGAGCAGTTCTTC. Translating it yields CASSPSAANNEQFF.

This clone was seen a few times. The chain is built from TRBV7-9 and TRBJ1-2; D is possibly TRBD1 (6 bases). Germline V gives CDR1 SEHNR, CDR2 FQNEAQ (reference sequence). V was clipped by 0 bases and J by 8 bases, with 13 bases between them. This CDR3 is built from 14 residues. In nucleotides, the CDR3 is TGTGCCAGCAGCTTAGCGCGAGGGGGAGAAGGCTACACCTTC. Translating it yields CASSLARGGEGYTF.

This chain links TRBV4-1 with TRBJ2-1; TRBD2 matches 10 bases. CDR1 is MGHRA, CDR2 YSYEKL, per germline. V lost 3 bases to trimming and J lost 0 bases; unmatched junction nucleotides: 8. CDR3 size: 18 residues. The CDR3 region has the DNA TGCGCCAGCAGCCATCGTATGGCTAGCGGGAGCTCCTACAATGAGCAGTTCTTC. Amino acids: CASSHRMASGSSYNEQFF.

This clone has more than one count but fewer than ten. The DNA of the CDR3 is TGCGCCAGCCCTCAGAGCGGTAGCTATGGCTACACCTTC. Its protein product is CASPQSGSYGYTF. V and J are TRBV23-1 and TRBJ1-2, with D unclear. TRBV23-1 has ORF status, its function being uncertain. The V end was cut by 8 bases, the J end by 4 bases, with 14 bases between. CDR3 size: 13 residues.

This sequence joins TRBV7-9 and TRBJ2-4; 11 positions match TRBD1. The length of the CDR3 is 14 residues. The J segment lost 6 bases and the V segment lost 5 bases, leaving 3 bases of the junction unmatched. Germline assignment: CDR1 SEHNR and CDR2 FQNEAQ (reference sequence). The CDR3 region is CASSTDRGRNIQYF. The CDR3, as DNA: TGTGCCAGCAGCACGGACAGGGGGCGAAACATTCAGTACTTC.

This clone was seen a handful of times. This chain uses TRBV30 with TRBJ1-1, with D perhaps TRBD1 (5 bases). CDR1 GTSNPN and CDR2 SVGIG come from the germline V gene (reference sequence). V was shortened by 3 bases and J by 3 bases, with 14 bases between the two germline ends. The length of the CDR3 is 14 residues. The CDR3 loop is CAWRAGDGYTEAFF. The DNA for the CDR3 is TGTGCCTGGAGGGCGGGGGACGGTTACACTGAAGCTTTCTTT.

In this sample, this clone turned up a few times. The rearrangement links TRBV19 to TRBJ2-1; unclear D gene. The CDR3 has 13 residues. Germline V gives CDR1 LNHDA, CDR2 SQIVND (reference sequence). V was pared by 6 bases and J by 8 bases, with 14 bases between. As DNA, the CDR3 is TGTGCCAGTAGCACTTTAGCTGCTTATGAGCAGTTCTTC. It is translated as CASSTLAAYEQFF.

This clone was detected only a few times. CDR3 loop: CASSLTLGSGANVLTF. For the CDR3, the DNA is TGTGCCAGCAGCCTCACTCTCGGCTCTGGGGCCAACGTCCTGACTTTC. The genes are TRBV7-9 and TRBJ2-6; D not certain. V lost 5 bases and J 0 bases, leaving 11 bases between the germline ends. The CDR3 contains 16 residues. Per germline, CDR1 SEHNR and CDR2 FQNEAQ (reference sequence).

The chain has TRBV13 and TRBJ2-7; 10 bases map to TRBD2. The germline V gene encodes CDR1 PRHDT and CDR2 FYEKMQ (reference sequence). The CDR3 extends over 16 amino acids. The junction had 10 bases not matched to a gene; V was cut back by 6 bases and J by 2 bases. CDR3 region: CASRPRLAGVTYEQYF. The DNA of the CDR3 is TGTGCCAGCAGGCCCAGACTAGCGGGTGTCACCTACGAGCAGTACTTC.

As for this clone: At one end the junction does not follow the germline gene, possibly because of a read error. V and J are TRBV4-2 and TRBJ2-3; a possible D gene is TRBD1 (5 bases). The CDR3 has 16 residues. Germline values: CDR1 LGHNA, CDR2 YNFKEQ. The CDR3 protein is CASSQEWDQGTDTQYF. The DNA for the CDR3 is TGTGCCAGCAGCCAAGAATGGGATCAGGGCACTGATACGCAGTATTTT.

This clone has just a few counts. CDR3 in amino acids: CASSRSSRDRGHEQYF. In DNA form, the CDR3 reads TGCGCCAGCAGCCGATCCTCTCGGGACAGGGGCCACGAGCAGTACTTC. J is TRBJ2-7 and V is TRBV23-1; 10 bases fit TRBD1. TRBV23-1 is marked as an open reading frame, function uncertain. The J segment lost 5 bases and the V segment lost 6 bases, leaving 13 bases of the junction unmatched. This CDR3 spans 16 amino acids.

This CDR3 is CAWSRETGGMETQYF. In DNA form, the CDR3 reads TGTGCCTGGAGTAGAGAGACAGGGGGCATGGAGACCCAGTACTTC. This chain joins TRBV30 and TRBJ2-5; 10 positions agree with TRBD1. CDR1 GTSNPN and CDR2 SVGIG come from the germline V gene (reference sequence). The CDR3 extends over 15 amino acids. With V trimmed by 2 bases and J by 5 bases, 8 bases remained unmatched.

The rearrangement uses TRBV5-6 and TRBJ2-7, with TRBD2 matching 10 bases. V was pared by 7 bases and J by 3 bases, with 7 bases of the junction left unmatched. The CDR3 is 14 residues long. Germline lookup yields CDR1 SGHDT and CDR2 YYEEEE. CDR3 sequence (DNA): TGTGCCAGCGCACATACTAGCGGGATCTACGAGCAGTACTTC. Protein product: CASAHTSGIYEQYF.

This clone was counted only a few times. This sequence joins TRBV4-2 and TRBJ2-2; TRBD2 matches 12 bases. Germline V gene sequence: CDR1 LGHNA, CDR2 YNFKEQ. This CDR3 is 17 amino acids long. V shed 3 bases and J 7 bases; nucleotides not matched to a gene: 9. CDR3 loop: CASSHGLLAGGDGELFF. The CDR3 region has the DNA TGTGCCAGCAGCCACGGGTTACTAGCGGGAGGAGACGGGGAGCTGTTTTTT.

This clone was observed a handful of times. The V gene is TRBV11-1, the J gene TRBJ2-4, with D possibly being TRBD2 (5 bases). The CDR3 sequence is 14 residues long. The V end lost 2 bases, the J end lost 9 bases, and 14 bases lay between the germline ends. From germline, CDR1 is SGHAT and CDR2 FQDESV (reference sequence). The CDR3 DNA reads TGTGCCAGCAGCTTAATCCGAGAAGAGGGCATTCAGTACTTC. Its protein is CASSLIREEGIQYF.

This clone was seen a few times. This sequence joins TRBV4-2 and TRBJ1-2; D perhaps matches TRBD1 (5 bases). The CDR3 spans 14 residues. V was clipped by 2 bases and J by 3 bases, with 10 bases between them. Germline CDR1 is LGHNA and CDR2 is YNFKEQ. CDR3 in DNA: TGTGCCAGCAGCCAACAACAGGACCACTATGGCTACACCTTC. This translates into CASSQQQDHYGYTF.

The chain employs TRBV2 and TRBJ2-7, with TRBD1 matching 8 bases. Germline V gene data show CDR1 as SNHLY and CDR2 as FYNNEI. V was clipped by 3 bases and J by 6 bases; unmatched bases: 4. The CDR3 is 13 residues long. In nucleotides, the CDR3 is TGTGCCAGCAGTGAGGGGCAGGGGGCCGAGCAGTACTTC. Translating gives CASSEGQGAEQYF.

The chain uses TRBV7-9 and TRBJ1-1; 7 bases line up with TRBD1. CDR1 is SEHNR and CDR2 is FQNEAQ in the germline V gene (reference sequence). The CDR3 is 17 amino acids. V lost 4 bases to trimming and J lost 0 bases; unmatched junction nucleotides: 11. CDR3: CASSSGGTASMNTEAFF. In nucleotides, the CDR3 is TGTGCCAGCAGCTCAGGGGGGACAGCATCTATGAACACTGAAGCTTTCTTT.

This clone was seen more than once but under ten times. The V and J genes are TRBV4-1 and TRBJ2-1; 15 bases match TRBD2. Germline V gives CDR1 MGHRA, CDR2 YSYEKL. After removal of 4 bases from V and 4 bases from J, the junction contained 8 bases not matched to a gene. The CDR3 runs 18 residues. The CDR3 DNA reads TGCGCCAGCAGCCCGGGGACTAGCGGGAGGAGGGGATACAATGAGCAGTTCTTC. It yields the protein CASSPGTSGRRGYNEQFF.